A single sample gave rise to the 6 T cell receptor beta chains below, sequenced in a study of blood T cell repertoires in COVID-19. Libraries were prepared by immunoSEQ multiplex PCR; TCRdb keeps only in-frame clonotypes and omits some of them. The profile shows under 200,000 clones, roughly 80% of them singletons. Sequencing was carried out using peripheral blood. These receptors were taken from a man between 60 and 75 years old with COVID-19, enrolled during active disease.

This CDR3 is CASSQVTARGGYTF. As DNA, the CDR3 is TGTGCCAGCAGCCAAGTCACGGCCCGAGGCGGCTACACCTTC. The gene calls are TRBV4-2 and TRBJ1-2; no firm D call. Germline CDR1 LGHNA, CDR2 YNFKEQ. The CDR3 has 14 amino acids. V dropped 1 base and J dropped 8 bases, with 14 bases sitting between them.

The chain is built from TRBV6-5 and TRBJ1-1; TRBD1 agrees at 7 bases. The CDR3 covers 14 residues. Germline V gene sequence: CDR1 MNHEY, CDR2 SVGAGI. The V segment lost 5 bases and the J segment 5 bases; nucleotides outside the gene matches: 8. This chain's CDR3 is CASSPWTGSTEAFF. The CDR3 bases are TGTGCCAGCAGTCCCTGGACAGGATCTACTGAAGCTTTCTTT.

V usage is TRBV25-1 and J usage is TRBJ1-2; D is perhaps TRBD1 (6 bases). The germline CDR1 and CDR2 sequences are MGHDK and SYGVNS. The CDR3 loop spans 14 amino acids. V was trimmed by 0 bases and J by 8 bases, leaving 13 bases between them. In nucleotides, the CDR3 is TGTGCCAGCAGTGAATACGGGGGGCTAAAGGGCTACACCTTC. Residues: CASSEYGGLKGYTF.

This chain connects TRBV29-1 to TRBJ2-5; TRBD1 might be the D (6 bases). The germline V and J ends were trimmed by 6 bases and 4 bases, with 12 bases remaining between them. Germline V lookup: CDR1 SQVTM, CDR2 ANQGSEA. The CDR3 is made up of 12 amino acids. The CDR3 sequence is CSVATGPETQYF. In DNA, the CDR3 is TGCAGCGTCGCTACAGGGCCAGAGACCCAGTACTTC.

In its sample, this clone was seen a few times. This rearrangement joins TRBV5-1 to TRBJ1-1, with D possibly matching TRBD1 (5 bases). This CDR3 spans 15 amino acids. Germline CDR1 and CDR2: SGHRS and YFSETQ. V dropped 4 bases and J dropped 1 base, with 14 bases sitting between them. CDR3 amino acids: CASSNRDSGNTEAFF. The CDR3 DNA reads TGCGCCAGCAGCAACCGGGACTCTGGGAACACTGAAGCTTTCTTT.

Written as DNA, the CDR3 is TGTGCCAGCCAACCGGGACAGCGCACAGATACGCAGTATTTT. Encoded protein: CASQPGQRTDTQYF. The genes are TRBV6-6 and TRBJ2-3; TRBD1 matches 7 bases. This CDR3 contains 14 residues. Germline V CDR1 and CDR2: MNHNY, SVGAGI (reference sequence). With 8 bases clipped from V and 1 base from J, the junction kept 6 bases outside the gene matches.